A selection of T cell receptor beta chains follows, all from one sample in a study of human T cells and chemical hapten exposure. TCRdb redid the calling of the RACE reads with MiXCR, one entry per CDR3 protein. The table lists tens of thousands of distinct CDR3 sequences, 9.8% of them singletons. The material sequenced was whole blood, taken in connection with sensitization to the hapten diphenylcyclopropenone (DPC). These receptors all stem from a woman aged 40-49 years with alopecia areata. Some clones in this sample may be carry-over from other donors' samples. The CDR3 runs from the conserved cysteine through the conserved F or W. Each record gives: J gene, V gene, CDR3 protein.

J: TRBJ2-2; V: TRBV6-5; CDR3: CASSFPGPGRTGELFF
J: TRBJ2-1; V: TRBV9; CDR3: CASSVAPGTGADEQFF
J: TRBJ1-5; V: TRBV6-2/TRBV6-3; CDR3: CASSYSPGVRNQPQHF
J: TRBJ1-1; V: TRBV6-6; CDR3: CASSYPGTGGPTEAFF
J: TRBJ1-1; V: TRBV29-1; CDR3: CSVWTGGVGTEAFF
J: TRBJ2-3; V: TRBV7-2; CDR3: CASSLEGLGTDTQYF
J: TRBJ1-1; V: TRBV6-2/TRBV6-3; CDR3: CASSYSMGETEAFF
J: TRBJ2-1; V: TRBV18; CDR3: CASSPGTDDEQFF
J: TRBJ2-7; V: TRBV4-2; CDR3: CASSQGVAGEAYEQYF
J: TRBJ2-2; V: TRBV20-1; CDR3: CSASKLAANTGELFF